The entry below gives a single T cell receptor (beta chain) sequence along with its context. Terminally differentiated effector memory CD45RA+ cells were left out of the naive CD8 fraction, which was CD45RO-negative and positively selected for CCR7. This entry is derived from a study of shared clonotypes between healthy human individuals. Measured with immunoSEQ multiplex PCR; TCRdb has only the in-frame clones, and not every one. The data show 2 million to 2.5 million clones, 85% to 95% seen once. The CDR3 is 14 residues long. Germline CDR1 is MNHNS and CDR2 is SASEGT. V dropped 6 bases and J dropped 8 bases, with 16 bases sitting between them.

The sample comprised naive CD8+ T cells from PBMCs. The chain is built from TRBV6-1 and TRBJ1-4; the D gene is possibly TRBD1 (6 bases). This TCR was recovered from a young man in good health. Some clones in this sample may be carry-over from other donors' samples. CDR3 sequence reads: CASSLWGRREKLFF. CDR3 DNA sequence: TGTGCCAGCAGCCTTTGGGGGCGTCGGGAAAAACTGTTTTTT.